This T cell receptor (beta chain) was sequenced in a study of T cell responses to AZD1222 COVID-19 vaccine. Overall study findings and caveats: Compared with day 0, the breadth and depth of the Spike-specific TCR repertoire rose significantly after two doses of AZD1222. It was only a handful of AZD1222 recipients who were seropositive at baseline.

Profiling relied on immunoSEQ multiplex PCR, and the TCRdb table lists in-frame clones only, not all of them. The sample has approximately 150,000 clones; more than 70% are singletons. The V end was cut by 3 bases, the J end by 6 bases, with 21 bases between. From germline, CDR1 is GTSNPN and CDR2 SVGIG (reference sequence). The CDR3 has 17 amino acids. A note on this clone: Its antigen is not identified.

The receptor's source is an adult who received the AZD1222 COVID-19 vaccine. This chain joins TRBV30 and TRBJ1-6; D is ambiguous. Specimen: peripheral blood, collected 28 days after the second AZD1222 dose. This CDR3 is CAWSVTASYRSNSPLHF. The CDR3 region has the DNA TGTGCCTGGAGCGTGACCGCCTCGTACCGGAGTAATTCACCCCTCCACTTT.